This T cell receptor beta chain is from a study of blood T cell repertoires in COVID-19. On the study more broadly: The cDNA or gDNA used as material had been derived from T cells, B-cell-depleted T cells, or PBMCs.

Profiled with immunoSEQ multiplex PCR; TCRdb holds only in-frame clones, not every one. The table lists over 90,000 clones, around four fifths of them singletons, with 9.9% in the top ten. With 5 bases removed from V and 7 bases from J, the gap between germline ends came to 9 bases. The CDR3 spans 11 residues. The chain employs TRBV12-3 or TRBV12-4 and TRBJ2-7, with a tentative D call TRBD1 (6 bases). Input material: peripheral blood. The clonotype originates from a man aged 35 to 55 with active or convalescent COVID-19. Here the CDR3 reads CASSMDREQYF. The CDR3 coding sequence is TGTGCCAGCAGTATGGACAGAGAGCAGTACTTC.